The clone carrying this T cell receptor (beta chain) has just a few counts. The antigen is undetermined. These data originate in a study of cytotoxic CD8 clonotypes in ibrutinib-treated CLL. At the level of the study: Response samples were drawn at a median of about 13 months of treatment, range 6 to 36. Study observations and caveats: Clonotypes that were public were uncommon, and they contracted or stayed stable on treatment.

CDR1 and CDR2 from the germline V gene are LNHNV and YYDKDF (reference sequence). CDR3 size: 14 residues. V gave up 0 bases and J gave up 8 bases, with 10 bases separating them. TCRdb keeps only in-frame clones here, not all; method: immunoSEQ multiplex PCR. The sample holds tens of thousands of clones, about half seen once. The receptor was isolated from a human donor with chronic lymphocytic leukemia. V usage is TRBV15 and J usage is TRBJ1-4; D is unresolved. The sample consisted of PBMCs, taken after 12 months of ibrutinib treatment. DNA of the CDR3: TGTGCCACCAGCAGAGATCGGGGAGCCGAAAAACTGTTTTTT. Translating it yields CATSRDRGAEKLFF.